This T cell receptor beta chain came from a study of long-term antiretroviral therapy in people with HIV. Study-wide background: Initial samples were collected about a decade before the 2015 immediate-ART recommendation. Study findings and constraints: Repertoires with HIV possessed tighter CDR3 length spans than those of controls.

Survey-level immunoSEQ v3.0 assays were run. Assay: immunoSEQ multiplex PCR; the TCRdb copy retains only in-frame clones and omits some. Seen here are 20,000 to 30,000 clones, 79% observed once, and the top ten hold over 8%. The CDR3 runs to 13 residues. The ends were cut back, 2 bases at V and 5 bases at J, with 10 bases in the middle. The V gene's germline CDR1 is SGHRS and CDR2 YFSETQ. Details on this clone: What it binds is not known.

Per donor, at least one pre-ART and at least two post-ART PBMC samples were obtained. The sequence derives from a woman in her thirties or forties with HIV. V and J are TRBV5-1 and TRBJ2-5; possible D gene TRBD1, 5 bases. Material: unsorted PBMCs, obtained 1.2 years after starting antiretroviral therapy. The CDR3 DNA reads TGCGCCAGCAGCTTTGGGGCCTTGGAGACCCAGTACTTC. As protein: CASSFGALETQYF.